This TCR beta chain is drawn from a study of blood T cell repertoires in COVID-19. Looking at the study overall: T cells, B-cell-depleted T cells, or PBMCs supplied cDNA or gDNA.

Original processing notes: Researchers report that nucleated cell counts were estimated from reference gene primer amplification. This table comes from immunoSEQ multiplex PCR, and its TCRdb copy is limited to in-frame clones, with some not included. That table is the source of V, J and clone size, and D and trimming were worked out from the DNA. The table has roughly 170,000 clones, roughly four fifths seen once. There are 14 residues in the CDR3. Looked up from germline, CDR1 is GTSNPN and CDR2 is SVGIG (reference sequence). Trimming took off 5 bases at V and 0 bases at J, with 13 bases between the two ends.

This sequence was found in a human donor in a cohort sampled during active COVID-19. V gene TRBV30 combines with J gene TRBJ1-1, with D hard to call. Sequenced material: peripheral blood. CDR3 loop: CAWGRLSVNTEAFF. The CDR3 nucleotides read TGTGCCTGGGGTCGGCTGAGCGTGAACACTGAAGCTTTCTTT. Supplemented by reference TRBV30 and TRBJ1-1, the full variable domain reads SQTIHQWPATLVQPVGSPLSLECTVEGTSNPNLYWYRQAAGRGLQLLFYSVGIGQISSEVPQNLSASRPQDRQFILSSKKLLLSDSGFYLCAWGRLSVNTEAFFGQGTRLTVV.